This T cell receptor (beta chain) comes out of a study of T cell responses to AZD1222 COVID-19 vaccine. This clone has only one observation. What it binds is not known. TCRdb's table, derived via immunoSEQ multiplex PCR, lists solely in-frame clones and lacks some. The repertoire has about 130,000 clones, around 90% of them found once; the top ten carry around 5%. The CDR3 contains 14 residues. Trimming took 9 bases from V and 5 from J; bases not matched to a gene: 8. Germline CDR1 LNHDA, CDR2 SQIVND (reference sequence). Study results and limitations: It should be noted that donors were predominantly white British and more often female, and clonal diversity was possibly underestimated. Across the whole spike, CD4 TCRs peaked at regions 160-218 and 743-854. After two AZD1222 doses, spike-specific TCR breadth and depth rose versus day 0.

The sequencing here drew on peripheral blood, taken 28 days after the second AZD1222 dose. The TCR was taken from an adult who received the AZD1222 COVID-19 vaccine. The V and J genes are TRBV19 and TRBJ1-1, with 11 bases that match TRBD1. CDR3: CASSSGTGGTEAFF. For the CDR3, the DNA is TGTGCCAGCTCCTCCGGGACAGGGGGGACTGAAGCTTTCTTT. The full variable domain, with the rest looked up from reference TRBV19 and TRBJ1-1, is DGGITQSPKYLFRKEGQNVTLSCEQNLNHDAMYWYRQDPGQGLRLIYYSQIVNDFQKGDIAEGYSVSREKKESFPLTVTSAQKNPTAFYLCASSSGTGGTEAFFGQGTRLTVV.